These 3 T cell receptor beta chains were sequenced from one sample in a study of blood T cell repertoires in COVID-19. Repertoires were generated with immunoSEQ multiplex PCR, while TCRdb's copy carries only in-frame clones and drops some. The sample has around 290,000 clones, more than 70% seen once; the top ten hold around 2%. Sequences were obtained from PBMCs or T cells enriched from blood (not recorded which). Source of these receptors: a woman aged 55 to 70 in a cohort exposed to, infected with or recovered from COVID-19 (not recorded which).

A word on this clone: A read error may account for a junction end that differs from germline. The CDR3 reads CASGSTSGVF. CDR3 nucleotide sequence: TGTGCCAGCGGGTCGACTAGCGGCGTCTTC. The V gene is TRBV6-5, the J gene TRBJ2-1; TRBD2 aligns across 9 bases. Germline CDR1 MNHEY, CDR2 SVGAGI. This CDR3 contains 10 residues.

The chain recombines TRBV28 with TRBJ2-1, with D tentatively TRBD2 (5 bases). The V end was cut by 6 bases, the J end by 3 bases, with 15 bases between. Germline V CDR1 and CDR2: MDHEN, SYDVKM. The CDR3 runs to 15 residues. In nucleotides, the CDR3 is TGTGCCAGCAGCCCCTCCGGGATGGACTACAATGAGCAGTTCTTC. Protein product: CASSPSGMDYNEQFF.

The chain uses TRBV19 and TRBJ2-3, with 9 bases that match TRBD1. The V and J ends lost 5 bases and 5 bases, in that order; junction bases with no gene match: 11. Germline V gene data show CDR1 as LNHDA and CDR2 as SQIVND (reference sequence). This CDR3 is 16 amino acids long. CDR3 nucleotides: TGTGCCAGTAGTCGAGTACCGGGACAGGGAATAGATACGCAGTATTTT. This sequence encodes CASSRVPGQGIDTQYF.